This TCR beta chain was identified during a study of T cell responses to AZD1222 COVID-19 vaccine. Overall study results and limits: There were mostly white British donors and more females than males, and clonal diversity was possibly underestimated. Nearly half of spike-specific TCRs reportedly target variant regions that are unmutated in the B.1.351 and B.1.1.7 variants. Repertoire sampling happened only post peak T cell response. Vaccine-associated CD4 TCRs spanned spike, dominant at 160-218 and 743-854.

Remarks on this clone: Its antigen remains unknown.

Assay: immunoSEQ multiplex PCR; the TCRdb copy retains only in-frame clones and omits some. The table lists about 130,000 clones, roughly 92% of them singletons. V lost 5 bases to trimming and J lost 3 bases; unmatched junction nucleotides: 5. The CDR3 length is 14 residues. Germline CDR1 and CDR2: SNHLY and FYNNEI. The sequence came from an adult in good health. The genes are TRBV2 and TRBJ1-2, with 8 bases aligning to TRBD1. Here the sequenced sample was peripheral blood, taken on day 0 of AZD1222 vaccination. CDR3 sequence: CASSYGQGHYGYTF. The CDR3 nucleotides read TGTGCCAGCAGTTACGGACAGGGCCACTATGGCTACACCTTC.